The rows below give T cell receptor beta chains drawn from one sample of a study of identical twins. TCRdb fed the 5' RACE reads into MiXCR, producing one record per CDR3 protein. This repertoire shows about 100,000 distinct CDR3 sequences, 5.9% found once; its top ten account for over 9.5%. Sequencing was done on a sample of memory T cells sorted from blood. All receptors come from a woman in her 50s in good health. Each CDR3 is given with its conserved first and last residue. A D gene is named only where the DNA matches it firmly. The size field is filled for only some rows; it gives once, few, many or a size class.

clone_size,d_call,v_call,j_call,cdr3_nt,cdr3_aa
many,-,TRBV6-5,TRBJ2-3,TGTGCCAGCAGTTACTCACCCCCCGCAGGGACTAGCACAGATACGCAGTATTTT,CASSYSPPAGTSTDTQYF
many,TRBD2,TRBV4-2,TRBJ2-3,TGTGCCAGCAGCCAAGGACTAGCGGGAGTAGATACGCAGTATTTT,CASSQGLAGVDTQYF
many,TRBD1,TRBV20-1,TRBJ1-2,TGCAGTGCTAGAGAGGGCGACAGGGACTTACTTCCTTCCATTTATGGCTACACCTTC,CSAREGDRDLLPSIYGYTF
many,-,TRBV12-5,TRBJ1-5,TGTGCTAGTGGTTTGGTTTTGTTGGGCCGCGGTTCGAGCAATCAGCCCCAGCATTTT,CASGLVLLGRGSSNQPQHF
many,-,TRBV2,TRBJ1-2,TGTGCCAGCAGTGAATCGATCGTGGGTGGCTACACCTTC,CASSESIVGGYTF
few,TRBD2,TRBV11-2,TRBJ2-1,TGTGCCAGCAGTTTAACCGGGACTAGTAGTGATGAGCAGTTCTTC,CASSLTGTSSDEQFF
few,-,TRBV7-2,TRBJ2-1,TGTGCCAGCAGCTTAGCGATGGGTCGAAATGAGCAGTTCTTC,CASSLAMGRNEQFF
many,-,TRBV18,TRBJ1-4,TGTGCCAGCTCACTGGGACCTTGGGATGAAAAACTGTTTTTT,CASSLGPWDEKLFF
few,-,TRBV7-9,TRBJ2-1,TGTGCCAGCAGCTTTCCACAGGGTTACAATGAGCAGTTCTTC,CASSFPQGYNEQFF
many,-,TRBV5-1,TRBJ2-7,TGCGCCAGCAGCTTGGGGGGGGGCAACCCCTCGGCCTACGAGCAGTACTTC,CASSLGGGNPSAYEQYF
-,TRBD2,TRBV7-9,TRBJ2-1,TGTGCCAGCAGCTCTGTTGCGGGGGGCTCCTACAATGAGCAGTTCTTC,CASSSVAGGSYNEQFF
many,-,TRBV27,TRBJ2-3,TGTGCCAGCAGTCTCCGATCAGGGCCACGAACAGATACGCAGTATTTT,CASSLRSGPRTDTQYF
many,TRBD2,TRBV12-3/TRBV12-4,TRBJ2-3,TGTGCCAGCAGGACTAGCGGGAGTGTAGATACGCAGTATTTT,CASRTSGSVDTQYF
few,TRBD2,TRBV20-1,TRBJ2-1,TGCAGTGCTAGAGATCCTAGCGGGAGTGGTAATGAGCAGTTCTTC,CSARDPSGSGNEQFF
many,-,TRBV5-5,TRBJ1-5,TGTGCCAGCAGCTTGACCCCGGTGGGCAATCAGCCCCAGCATTTT,CASSLTPVGNQPQHF
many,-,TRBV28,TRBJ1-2,TGTGCCAGCACTTCAGGAGCAACTACGGGTTACACCTTC,CASTSGATTGYTF
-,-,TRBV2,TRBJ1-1,TGTGCCAGCAGTGACTCGGGACATATGGCTTTCTTT,CASSDSGHMAFF
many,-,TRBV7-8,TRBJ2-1,TGTGCCAGCAGCCCCGGGATACTAGCATACAATGAGCAGTTCTTC,CASSPGILAYNEQFF
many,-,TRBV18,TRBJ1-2,TGTGCCAGCTCACCGAGACGACAGTCTATTGGGGCCTATGGCTACACCTTC,CASSPRRQSIGAYGYTF
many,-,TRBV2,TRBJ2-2,TGTGCCAGCCTACTAACTAACACCGGGGAGCTGTTTTTT,CASLLTNTGELFF
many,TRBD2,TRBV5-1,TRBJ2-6,TGCGCCAGCAGCCGTGGGACTAGCGGGAGTAGCTCTGGGGCCAACGTCCTGACTTTC,CASSRGTSGSSSGANVLTF
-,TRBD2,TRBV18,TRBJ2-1,TGTGCCAGCTCACCATCCACTAGCGGGAGCTGGCTCCGGAGGTACAATGAGCAGTTCTTC,CASSPSTSGSWLRRYNEQFF
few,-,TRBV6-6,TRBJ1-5,TGTGCCAGTAGGGAAATTTATAGCAATCAGCCCCAGCATTTT,CASREIYSNQPQHF
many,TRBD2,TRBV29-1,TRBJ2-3,TGCAGCGTTGAAGACCCGGCCGGCCAAGGTCGGCGGGAGGGGAGCACAGATACGCAGTATTTT,CSVEDPAGQGRREGSTDTQYF
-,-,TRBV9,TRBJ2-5,TGTGCCAGCAGCTCGAGGGGGGCCGGTTCAGAGACCCAGTACTTC,CASSSRGAGSETQYF
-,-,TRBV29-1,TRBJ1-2,TGCAGCGTTCGGGGAGGGAACTATGGCTACACCTTC,CSVRGGNYGYTF
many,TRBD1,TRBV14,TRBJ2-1,TGTGCCAGCAGCCAGTTAACAGGGGGCGCGTACAATGAGCAGTTCTTC,CASSQLTGGAYNEQFF
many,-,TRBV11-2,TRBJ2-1,TGTGCCAGCAGCTTCATGGCTAGTCTGGGCAATGAGCAGTTCTTC,CASSFMASLGNEQFF
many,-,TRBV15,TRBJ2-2,TGTGCCACCAGCAGAGAGAGTGAGGCCGGGGAGCTGTTTTTT,CATSRESEAGELFF
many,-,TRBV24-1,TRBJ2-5,TGTGCGACCTCGAGCGGAGGAGAGACCCAGTACTTC,CATSSGGETQYF